Reported below is one TCR beta chain. Its specific antigen is unknown. Per-nucleotide qualities are absent, and no much larger clonotype sits a single base away. PBMCs were isolated by Ficoll-Paque density gradient centrifugation. This sample was sequenced with an Illumina NovaSeq 6000. TCRalpha and TCRbeta cDNA libraries were constructed by 5'RACE with constant-segment primers, with sample barcodes and unique molecular identifiers being introduced. Trizol reagent was used to extract RNA from every sample. The libraries were amplified in two PCR steps, and the second step added a second sample barcode and Illumina TruSeq adapters. Sequencing of the libraries was done on an Illumina NovaSeq, producing 2 x 150 bp paired-end reads. On the authors' methods: Reads were demultiplexed and collapsed into UMI-guided consensus sequences with migec v1.2.7. Using mixcr v2.1.11, the UMI consensuses were aligned to TRA and TRB V and J templates and assembled into clonotypes. Expanded or contracted clonotypes were those called significant by both edgeR and NoisET, with noise models trained on biological replicates. For edgeR calls, the cutoffs were a false discovery rate-adjusted p below 0.01 and a log2 fold-change threshold of 1. As an exploratory analysis of dynamics, PCA with hierarchical clustering was applied to max-normalized trajectories of the 1000 most abundant clonotypes. Separately sequenced CD4+ and CD8+ repertoires were used to assign a CD4 or CD8 phenotype to each responding clone. TCRdb reprocessed the public reads (quality trimming at Q25 with fastp, clone calling with MiXCR) and kept in-frame beta chains. Rows with a matching CDR3 protein are joined into one entry that keeps the most common DNA and genes. The V and J calls were not made by the authors but by TCRdb's processing. The sample table shows 250,000 to 300,000 distinct CDR3 sequences, and under 20% are seen once. In total, the top ten clones hold 22% of the sample.

Reading from cysteine to phenylalanine, the CDR3 counts 10 amino acids. CDR3 DNA is the only sequence kept; it has 30 bases, read in frame from the first base. Relative to germline, V is 4 bases shorter and J is 11 bases shorter, with 9 bases between their ends. The germline V gene specifies SGHTS as CDR1 and YDEGEE as CDR2. The data were obtained in a study of T-cell memory formation after mild COVID-19 (dated by TCRdb to the early 2020s). Notes on the research overall: Most TCR sequence clusters were specific to one of the two donors. In two donors, T-cell clones that expanded and contracted after mild COVID-19 were followed by sequencing TCRalpha and TCRbeta repertoires longitudinally. Two young, previously healthy adult volunteers made up the cohort, one male and one female.

General study outcomes and caveats: SARS-CoV-2 specificity was not confirmed for the second-wave clones peaking on day 37. Contracting CD4+ clones turned up mainly in the CM and EM memory subsets, whereas EMRA was where CD8+ clones were enriched. The detection of some responding clones in pre-infection memory suggests that pre-existing cross-reactive memory T cells joined the SARS-CoV-2 response. Balanced CD4/CD8 phenotypes were observed for clones contracting from day 15 to 85, whereas a bias towards CD4+ was observed for a second wave of clones expanding from day 15 to 37. Only a couple of mild cases were covered by the study, and larger cohorts that include severe cases with pre-infection samples were considered necessary.

This TCR derives from a man aged 18 to 30 who had mild COVID-19 (a few samples of this study predate the infection). The sample titles of this study are shuffled in the database, so cell type and time point are left out; the donor was told from shared clones. Sequenced: PBMCs or a T cell subset sorted from them (not recorded which). The rearrangement combines TRBV5-8 with TRBJ1-2; the D gene cannot be resolved reliably. Here is the DNA: TGTGCCAGCAGCAGGAGGGCTTACACCTTC. Its product reads: CASSRRAYTF.